This TCR beta chain is from a study of shared clonotypes between healthy human individuals. Study-wide points: When naive CD4 clonotypes were compared across a handful of donors, 4% to 6.5% were shared.

This clone was detected once. The antigen remains undetermined. Profiled with immunoSEQ multiplex PCR; TCRdb holds only in-frame clones, not every one. The sample lists 1 million to 1.3 million clones; 78% were seen once. There are 14 residues in the CDR3. Unmatched junction bases numbered 3, after V lost 5 bases and J lost 2 bases. Germline CDR1 is MNHNS and CDR2 is SASEGT. The sequence was collected from a man aged 18 to 35 in good health. Some clones in this sample may be carry-over from other donors' samples. The chain has TRBV6-1 and TRBJ2-1; 7 bases align to TRBD2. The sequenced material came from memory CD4+ T cells from PBMCs. As to subset: CD45RA-negative fraction. CDR3 protein: CASSPSGTYNEQFF. In nucleotides, the CDR3 is TGTGCCAGCAGTCCTAGCGGTACCTACAATGAGCAGTTCTTC.